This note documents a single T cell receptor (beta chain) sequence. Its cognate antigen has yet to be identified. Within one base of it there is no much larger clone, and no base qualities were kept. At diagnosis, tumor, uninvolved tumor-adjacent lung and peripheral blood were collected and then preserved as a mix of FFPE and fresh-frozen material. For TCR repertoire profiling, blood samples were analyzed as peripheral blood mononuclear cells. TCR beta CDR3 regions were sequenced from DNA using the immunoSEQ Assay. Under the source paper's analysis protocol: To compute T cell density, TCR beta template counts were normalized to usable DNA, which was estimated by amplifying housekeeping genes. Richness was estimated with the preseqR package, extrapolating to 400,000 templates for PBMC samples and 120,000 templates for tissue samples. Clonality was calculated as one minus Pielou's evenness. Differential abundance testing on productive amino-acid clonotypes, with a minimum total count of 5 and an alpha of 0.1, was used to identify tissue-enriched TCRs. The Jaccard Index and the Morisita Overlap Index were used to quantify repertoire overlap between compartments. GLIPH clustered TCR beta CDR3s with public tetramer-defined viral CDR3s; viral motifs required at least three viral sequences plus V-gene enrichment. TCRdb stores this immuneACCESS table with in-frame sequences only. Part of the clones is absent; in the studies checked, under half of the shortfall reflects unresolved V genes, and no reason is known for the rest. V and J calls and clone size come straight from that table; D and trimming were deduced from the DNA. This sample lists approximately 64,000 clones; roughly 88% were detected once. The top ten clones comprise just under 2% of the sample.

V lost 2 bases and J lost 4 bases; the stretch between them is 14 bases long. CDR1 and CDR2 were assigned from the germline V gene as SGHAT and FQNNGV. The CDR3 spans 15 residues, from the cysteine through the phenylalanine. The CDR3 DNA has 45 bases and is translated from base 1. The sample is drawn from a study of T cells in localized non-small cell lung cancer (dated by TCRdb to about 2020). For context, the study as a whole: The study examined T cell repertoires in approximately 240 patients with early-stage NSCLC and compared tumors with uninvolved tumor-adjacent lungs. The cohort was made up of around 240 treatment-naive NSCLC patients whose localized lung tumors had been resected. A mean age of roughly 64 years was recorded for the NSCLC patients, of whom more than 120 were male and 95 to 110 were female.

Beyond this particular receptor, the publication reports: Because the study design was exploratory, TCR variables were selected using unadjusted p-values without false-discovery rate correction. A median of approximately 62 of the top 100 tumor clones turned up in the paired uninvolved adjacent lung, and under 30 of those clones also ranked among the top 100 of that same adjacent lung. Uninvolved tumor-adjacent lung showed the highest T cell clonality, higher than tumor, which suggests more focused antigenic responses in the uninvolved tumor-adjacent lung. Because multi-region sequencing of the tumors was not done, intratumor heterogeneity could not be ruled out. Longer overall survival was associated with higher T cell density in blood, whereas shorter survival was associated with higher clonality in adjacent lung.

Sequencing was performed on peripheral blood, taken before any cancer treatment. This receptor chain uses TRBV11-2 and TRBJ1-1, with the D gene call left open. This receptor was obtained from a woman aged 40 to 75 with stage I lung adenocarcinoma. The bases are TGTGCCAGCAGCTTAACCGCTGGAGGACGCACTGAAGCTTTCTTT. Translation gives CASSLTAGGRTEAFF.